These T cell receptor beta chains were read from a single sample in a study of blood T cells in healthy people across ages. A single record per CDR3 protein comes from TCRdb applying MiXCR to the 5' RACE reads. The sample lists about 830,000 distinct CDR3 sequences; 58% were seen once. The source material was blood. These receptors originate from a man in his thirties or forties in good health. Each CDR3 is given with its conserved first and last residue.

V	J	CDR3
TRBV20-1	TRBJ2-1	CSALGAPLYNEQFF
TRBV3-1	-	CASSHNGQETQYF
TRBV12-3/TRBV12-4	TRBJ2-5	CASSTNPLSFVQYF
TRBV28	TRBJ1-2	CASSPRWGQTVYGCTF
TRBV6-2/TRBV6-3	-	CASSRPPGTSGSDEQYF
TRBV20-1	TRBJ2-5	CSANLARGRTQYF
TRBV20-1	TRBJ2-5	CSAGTGQETQYF
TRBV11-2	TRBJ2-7	CASSSGTGFPHEQYF
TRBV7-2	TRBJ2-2	CASSLRQALAGELFF
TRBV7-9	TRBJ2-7	CASSLSYTRGTYEQYF
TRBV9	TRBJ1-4	CASSVEGQENEKLFF
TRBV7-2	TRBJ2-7	CASSFRAGDDYEQYF
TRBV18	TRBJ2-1	CASSRTGGDLNEQFF
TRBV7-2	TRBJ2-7	CASSLKWSTTEQYF
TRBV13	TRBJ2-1	CASSFSWTGKETQFF
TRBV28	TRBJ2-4	CASSIIQGAEAKNIQYF
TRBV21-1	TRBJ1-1	CASRPGQWYTEAFF
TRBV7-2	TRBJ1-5	CASSRQVNNQPQHF